This is a list of T cell receptor beta chains from one sample in a study of control samples from healthy donors and cancer patients. The table came from immunoSEQ multiplex PCR; TCRdb's copy has only in-frame clones and leaves some out. The repertoire holds 9,500 to 15,000 clones, with 94% as singletons. The material sequenced was PBMCs. Receptors were obtained from a man between 65 and 85 years old with head and neck cancer. CDR3s include the opening cysteine and the closing phenylalanine or tryptophan. The D gene is left open where the match is weak. Size tells how often a clone was seen (once, few, many) or the class of an expanded clone, and some rows leave it out.

NA,15,TRBV5-8,TRBJ2-5,NA,TGTGCCAGCACCCCGGCCCTTACTAGTCCAGAGACCCAGTACTTC,CASTPALTSPETQYF
NA,14,TRBV5-4,TRBJ1-1,NA,TGTGCCAGCAGCTTAGAGCAGGGTAACACTGAAGCTTTCTTT,CASSLEQGNTEAFF
NA,17,TRBV5-8,TRBJ2-2,NA,TGTGCCAGCAGCTTTGTCTACGGGACACTGAACACCGGGGAGCTGTTTTTT,CASSFVYGTLNTGELFF
NA,14,TRBV19,TRBJ1-3,NA,TGTGCCAGTAGTAGATTCCCCTCCTGGAAACACCATATATTT,CASSRFPSWKHHIF
NA,17,TRBV10-3,TRBJ2-2,NA,TGTGCCATCAGTAGCGTCCCCCCGGGACAAGGGTGGGGGGAGCTGTTTTTT,CAISSVPPGQGWGELFF
NA,12,TRBV18,TRBJ2-3,once,TGTGCCAGCTCATCGTCCACAGATACGCAGTATTTT,CASSSSTDTQYF
NA,14,TRBV5-4,TRBJ2-7,NA,TGTGCCAGCAGCCGGGACTCGAGCTCCTACGAGCAGTACTTC,CASSRDSSSYEQYF
NA,14,TRBV11-3,TRBJ2-3,NA,TGTGCCAGCAGCTCCCAGGGAGGCACAGATACGCAGTATTTT,CASSSQGGTDTQYF
NA,14,TRBV6-1,TRBJ1-1,once,TGTGCCAGCAGTGAAGCCTGGGAATCCACTGAAGCTTTCTTT,CASSEAWESTEAFF
NA,16,TRBV6-1,TRBJ2-7,once,TGTGCCAGCAGTGGGCAGGGCTACCTAAGCTCCTACGAGCAGTACTTC,CASSGQGYLSSYEQYF
TRBD1,14,TRBV19,TRBJ1-5,NA,TGTGCCAGTAGTTTAAGACAGGGGAATCAGCCCCAGCATTTT,CASSLRQGNQPQHF
NA,16,TRBV6-2/TRBV6-3,TRBJ2-7,NA,TGTGCCAGCAGTAGGGGGAAAAGGGGCGACGGTTCCGAGCAGTACTTC,CASSRGKRGDGSEQYF
NA,18,TRBV14,TRBJ2-1,NA,TGTGCCAGCAGCCAAGAGGGGGTTGACTGGACTTTATACAATGAGCAGTTCTTC,CASSQEGVDWTLYNEQFF
NA,13,TRBV19,TRBJ1-2,NA,TGTGCCAGTAGTTTCGGACATAACTATGGCTACACCTTC,CASSFGHNYGYTF
NA,12,TRBV6-6,TRBJ2-7,NA,TGTGCCAGCAGTTACGCCGGCTACGAGCAGTACTTC,CASSYAGYEQYF
NA,15,TRBV28,TRBJ1-1,NA,TGTGCCAGCAGTTCCCCCGGTGGGAGGGGGACTGAAGCTTTCTTT,CASSSPGGRGTEAFF
NA,13,TRBV5-1,TRBJ2-1,NA,TGCGCCAGCAGCTTGAGTGCAGGGTCAGAGCAGTTCTTC,CASSLSAGSEQFF
TRBD1,14,TRBV5-1,TRBJ1-4,NA,TGCGCCAGCAGCATGGCAGGGGGTGGGGAAAAACTGTTTTTT,CASSMAGGGEKLFF
TRBD1,15,TRBV5-1,TRBJ2-2,NA,TGCGCCAGCAGCTATGAGGGGGCGCCCACCGGGGAGCTGTTTTTT,CASSYEGAPTGELFF
NA,12,TRBV14,TRBJ2-3,NA,TGTGCCAGCAGCCAAGACAGGACTACGCAGTATTTT,CASSQDRTTQYF
NA,17,TRBV19,TRBJ2-1,NA,TGTGCCAGTAGTATAGGATTGGACAGAAGCTCCTACAATGAGCAGTTCTTC,CASSIGLDRSSYNEQFF